This T cell receptor (beta chain) was identified in a study of CD8 T cells in Susac syndrome. Trimming removed 0 bases from V and 4 bases from J, with 13 bases in between. The CDR3 has 16 amino acids. Per the germline V gene, CDR1 is MGHRA and CDR2 is YSYEKL. Note on this clonotype: Its specificity is not known.

Findings of the study overall: The study's TCR sequencing and HLA analysis drew on a certain number of individuals. That number was acknowledged as relatively small.

Roughly 0.45 to 1 ug RNA was reverse transcribed with random hexamers. Multiplex PCR with immunoSEQ amplified the TCR beta CDR3 across 54 Vbeta and 13 Jbeta. MiXCR, run by TCRdb on the immunoSEQ multiplex PCR reads, gives a single entry per CDR3 protein. The profile covers about 250,000 distinct CDR3 sequences, with over 85% appearing a single time and about 0.071% taken by the ten largest. Negative isolation yielded the CD8+ and CD4+ T cells, while FACS enriched the TEMRA cells. Sequencing input: CD4+ T cells from PBMCs. This chain connects TRBV4-1 to TRBJ1-5; D remains ambiguous. The clonotype originates from a human donor with multiple sclerosis. As DNA, the CDR3 is TGCGCCAGCAGCCAAGATGGGAGAACGCCGAATCAGCCCCAGCATTTT. Protein: CASSQDGRTPNQPQHF.